This T cell receptor beta chain was sequenced during a study of blood T cell repertoires in COVID-19. Study-level information: COVID-19 samples, acute and convalescent, were from the United States, Italy and Spain. T cells, B-cell-depleted T cells, or PBMCs supplied cDNA or gDNA.

Source study methods: Reference gene primer amplification gave nucleated cell count estimates. TCRdb's copy holds only in-frame clones and misses some; the assay was immunoSEQ multiplex PCR. V and J calls and clone size come straight from that table; D and trimming were deduced from the DNA. The sample includes around 65,000 clones, 75% to 80% of them seen just once. This TCR was sampled from a human donor in a cohort sampled during active COVID-19. The source material was peripheral blood.

CDR3 sequence: CASSDQGQGATNEKLFF. The CDR3 coding sequence is TGTGCCAGCAGTGACCAGGGACAGGGGGCAACTAATGAAAAACTGTTTTTT. The chain uses TRBV6-4 and TRBJ1-4, with TRBD1 identical over 11 bases. Germline V gene lookup returns CDR1 MRHNA and CDR2 SNTAGT. The CDR3 is 17 amino acids. The V gene end was trimmed by 2 bases and the J gene end by 0 bases; junction bases not matched to a gene: 2.